The sequence of this TCR beta chain was determined in a study of metastatic and nonmetastatic thyroid tumors. Across the whole study: Repertoire data that came from the blood and tumor or nodule tissue of malignant and benign thyroid patients were compared.

Trimming cost V 5 bases and J 4 bases, with 14 bases left between them. CDR3 length: 14 residues. Germline CDR1 and CDR2: SGHNT and YENEEA. Thyroid surgery had not been preceded by any treatment in any patient. General observations from the study: The reported finding was significantly higher TCR beta diversity in malignant thyroid tumors relative to benign nodules, in blood and tumor.

Points on this clone: Its antigen is still unknown.

Source study methods: Using the CDR3 differences seen across clinicopathological groups, the authors built a distant-metastasis classifier for papillary thyroid cancer, which was meant to discriminate distant-metastatic patients. TCRdb re-analyzed the PCR reads using MiXCR. TCRdb's processing, not the authors' own work, is the source of the V and J calls. The top ten clones hold roughly 19% of a sample with over 12,000 clones, roughly 30% of them seen once. The TCR originated in a female donor with papillary thyroid cancer or a benign thyroid nodule (not recorded which). Some clones in this sample may be carry-over from other donors' samples. The rearrangement joins TRBV11-3 to TRBJ2-5, with TRBD1 as a possible D gene (6 bases). Sequencing was done on a sample of tumor tissue. CDR3 loop: CASSPSPQGETQYF. The CDR3 DNA is TGTGCCAGCAGCCCTAGCCCACAGGGAGAGACCCAGTACTTC. Full variable domain (rest looked up from reference TRBV11-3 and TRBJ2-5): EAGVVQSPRYKIIEKKQPVAFWCNPISGHNTLYWYLQNLGQGPELLIRYENEEAVDDSQLPKDRFSAERLKGVDSTLKIQPAELGDSAVYLCASSPSPQGETQYFGPGTRLLVL.